This T cell receptor (beta chain) was sequenced during a study of blood T cell repertoires in COVID-19. Study information: Acute-phase and convalescent COVID-19 samples originated in the United States, Italy and Spain.

Method: immunoSEQ multiplex PCR; TCRdb's copy keeps in-frame clones and lacks some. The table lists about 140,000 clones, roughly 85% of them singletons, with roughly 4% in the top ten. Those enrolled, adults aged about 18 to 95 years, came from about two dozen US areas. Membership in each cohort depended on participant-reported clinical history. Two negative PCRs, clearance, or symptom resolution characterized the recovered Cohort 3 donors. V lost 5 bases to trimming and J lost 6 bases; unmatched junction nucleotides: 4. The CDR3 has 13 amino acids. CDR1 is SGHTA and CDR2 is FQGTGA in the germline V gene.

Sequenced sample: PBMCs or T cells enriched from blood (not recorded which). V usage is TRBV7-3 and J usage is TRBJ1-3, with TRBD1 matching over 7 bases. The receptor was derived from a man between 45 and 60 years old who had recovered from COVID-19. The CDR3 DNA reads TGTGCCAGCAGCGCAGGACAGGCAAACACCATATATTTT. It specifies CASSAGQANTIYF.